This TCR beta chain was profiled in a study of cytomegalovirus exposure and HLA in healthy donors. Study outcomes and limitations: A list of approximately 160 TCR beta chains associated with cytomegalovirus was given. According to a later analysis, donors in an Asian-associated ancestry cluster reportedly had fewer N-insertions than the roughly 670-donor mean. Analyses of presence/absence relied on an assumption of roughly uniform sequencing depth across donors.

Concerning this clone: The antigen is undetermined.

Looked up from germline, CDR1 is SQVTM and CDR2 is ANQGSEA. The V end lost 5 bases, the J end lost 3 bases, and 13 bases lay between the germline ends. The CDR3 loop spans 13 amino acids. Researchers ran the PCR with 60 Vbeta and 13 Jbeta primers. TCRdb's copy holds only in-frame clones and misses some; the assay was immunoSEQ multiplex PCR. This sample's table reports tens of thousands of clones. This chain joins TRBV29-1 and TRBJ1-1; tentative D call: TRBD1 (6 bases). Sequenced sample: PBMCs. This sequence originates from a man between 18 and 29 years old in good health and CMV-seropositive. The CDR3 here is CSVLDSRDTEAFF. The CDR3 bases are TGCAGCGTTCTGGACAGCAGGGACACTGAAGCTTTCTTT.